This T cell receptor beta chain was captured in a study of shared clonotypes between healthy human individuals. The wider study: Per donor, three plates held CD4 naive cells, three held CD4 memory, two held CD8 naive and one held CD8 memory.

Using immunoSEQ multiplex PCR, the repertoire was profiled, and TCRdb retains in-frame clones only, with some absent. The sample yields some 2 million clones, about 95% seen once. Naive-designated CD8 cells lacked CD45RO, were positively enriched for CCR7, and omitted terminally differentiated effector memory CD45RA+ cells. The V end was cut by 0 bases, the J end by 7 bases, with 9 bases between. The CDR3 has 13 amino acids. Germline CDR1 and CDR2: GTSNPN and SVGIG (reference sequence). Sequenced sample: naive CD8+ T cells sorted from blood. The receptor was isolated from a man between 18 and 35 years old in good health. The chain carries TRBV30 and TRBJ1-4; D uncertain. CDR3 region: CAWSVGFFEKLFF. CDR3 nucleotides: TGTGCCTGGAGTGTAGGGTTTTTTGAAAAACTGTTTTTT. Based on the CDR3 plus reference TRBV30 and TRBJ1-4, the full variable domain is SQTIHQWPATLVQPVGSPLSLECTVEGTSNPNLYWYRQAAGRGLQLLFYSVGIGQISSEVPQNLSASRPQDRQFILSSKKLLLSDSGFYLCAWSVGFFEKLFFGSGTQLSVL.